This record concerns one T cell receptor (beta chain) sequence. This entry comes from a study of neoadjuvant anti-PD-1 for oral cavity cancer. Germline V CDR1 and CDR2: LNHDA, SQIVND (reference sequence). V was shortened by 5 bases and J by 4 bases, with 18 bases between the two germline ends. The CDR3 runs to 16 residues. The protocol was immunoSEQ multiplex PCR, while the TCRdb copy is restricted to in-frame clones and leaves out a portion. The sample carries fewer than 15,000 clones, roughly 74% recorded once. The time point denotes: after neoadjuvant nivolumab, at surgical resection. This chain joins TRBV19 and TRBJ2-1; D might be TRBD1 or TRBD2, each matching 5 bases. This TCR was sampled from a person aged 40-85 years with oral cavity squamous cell carcinoma. This specimen was PBMCs, taken after nivolumab (anti-PD-1) treatment. The CDR3 nucleotides are TGTGCCAGTAGTGTCCTTCGGGGCTCTAGATACAATGAGCAGTTCTTC. This codes for CASSVLRGSRYNEQFF.